The next 24 T cell receptor beta chains were all read from a single sample in a study of cytomegalovirus exposure and HLA in healthy donors. PCR primers comprised 60 Vbeta and 13 Jbeta primers. Clones were read by immunoSEQ multiplex PCR, and TCRdb kept only the in-frame ones, dropping some. The data contain a few hundred thousand clones, about 83% of them singletons. Sequenced input: PBMCs. Every receptor here comes from a woman aged 40 to 49 in good health and CMV-seropositive.

The CDR3 spells CASRGVGGSGNTIYF. CDR3 nucleotides: TGTGCCAGCAGAGGCGTCGGGGGCTCTGGAAACACCATATATTTT. J is TRBJ1-3 and V is TRBV2, with D tentatively TRBD1 (5 bases). The CDR3 runs to 15 residues. Germline V gene data show CDR1 as SNHLY and CDR2 as FYNNEI. V was trimmed by 6 bases and J by 0 bases, leaving 12 bases between them.

CDR3: CASSIGLASGEQFF. CDR3 DNA: TGTGCCAGTAGTATCGGACTAGCCTCGGGTGAGCAGTTCTTC. The rearrangement links TRBV19 to TRBJ2-1, with 8 bases aligning to TRBD2. The CDR3 runs 14 residues. Germline V gives CDR1 LNHDA, CDR2 SQIVND (reference sequence). Trimming took 3 bases from V and 9 from J; bases not matched to a gene: 7.

The rearrangement joins TRBV14 to TRBJ2-1; TRBD2 agrees at 8 bases. Germline values: CDR1 SGHDN, CDR2 FVKESK. The CDR3 consists of 16 residues. The junction had 2 bases not matched to a gene; V was cut back by 0 bases and J by 1 base. CDR3 sequence: CASSQEPGGSYNEQFF. The CDR3 coding sequence is TGTGCCAGCAGCCAAGAACCGGGAGGGTCCTACAATGAGCAGTTCTTC.

Here the CDR3 reads CASSLSLTSTEAFF. The CDR3 DNA sequence: TGTGCCAGCAGCCTCTCATTGACATCCACTGAAGCTTTCTTT. The V and J genes are TRBV14 and TRBJ1-1; no definite D call. V was trimmed by 4 bases and J by 4 bases, leaving 13 bases between them. Germline-derived CDR1 and CDR2 are SGHDN and FVKESK. The CDR3 is 14 residues long.

This chain links TRBV19 with TRBJ2-2, with D perhaps matching TRBD2 (6 bases). The CDR3 has 15 amino acids. The V gene lost 3 bases and the J gene lost 1 base, with 9 bases spanning the gap. Germline V CDR1 and CDR2: LNHDA, SQIVND (reference sequence). The CDR3, as DNA: TGTGCCAGTAGTATGATGGGGGGGAACACCGGGGAGCTGTTTTTT. Its translation is CASSMMGGNTGELFF.

This clone occurred once. The sample has other DNA sequences that encode this CDR3 too. The rearrangement uses TRBV5-8 and TRBJ1-5, with 8 bases identical to TRBD1. Germline V gives CDR1 SGHTS, CDR2 YDEGEE. V trimming: 4 bases; J trimming: 2 bases; junction bases outside the gene matches: 5. The CDR3 covers 15 residues. The CDR3 coding sequence is TGTGCCAGCAGCCGGGGACAGGTGGGCAATCAGCCCCAGCATTTT. Amino acids: CASSRGQVGNQPQHF.

This clone turned up a few times. The chain has TRBV18 and TRBJ2-1; D is possibly TRBD1 (6 bases). The germline V gene has CDR1 KGHSH and CDR2 LQKENI. The CDR3 extends over 14 amino acids. The V gene lost 4 bases and the J gene lost 3 bases, with 10 bases spanning the gap. CDR3 protein: CASSRKGDYNEQFF. The CDR3 DNA reads TGTGCCAGCTCACGGAAGGGGGACTACAATGAGCAGTTCTTC.

The chain combines TRBV4-3 with TRBJ2-7; the D gene is possibly TRBD1 (6 bases). There are 16 residues in the CDR3. The V gene's germline CDR1 is LGHNA and CDR2 YSLEER. The V gene lost 1 base and the J gene lost 1 base, with 14 bases spanning the gap. As DNA, the CDR3 is TGCGCCAGCAGCCAAGGGACGACAGGTGGGTCCTACGAGCAGTACTTC. It yields the protein CASSQGTTGGSYEQYF.

The rearrangement links TRBV9 to TRBJ2-1; 9 bases agree with TRBD1. The CDR3 runs 14 residues. Germline CDR1 reads SGDLS; CDR2 reads YYNGEE. V lost 4 bases to trimming and J lost 9 bases; unmatched junction nucleotides: 8. The CDR3 bases are TGTGCCAGCAGCCCACGGGACAGGGAAGGTGAGCAGTTCTTC. This codes for CASSPRDREGEQFF.

The chain has TRBV6-4 and TRBJ2-7, with D possibly TRBD1 on 6 matching bases. In germline, CDR1 is MRHNA, CDR2 SNTAGT. This CDR3 contains 13 residues. V was cut by 8 bases and J by 2 bases, with 13 bases left in between. The CDR3 protein is CASGVGAPYEQYF. CDR3 nucleotide sequence: TGTGCCAGCGGGGTGGGGGCACCCTACGAGCAGTACTTC.

The gene calls are TRBV18 and TRBJ2-3; 10 bases fit TRBD2. V was clipped by 6 bases and J by 6 bases; unmatched bases: 6. The CDR3 sequence is 14 residues long. Per germline, CDR1 KGHSH and CDR2 LQKENI. The CDR3 DNA reads TGTGCCAGCTCTCCAGCGGGAGGGCAGGATACGCAGTATTTT. Its translation: CASSPAGGQDTQYF.

The chain couples TRBV5-5 to TRBJ2-2, with 8 bases fitting TRBD1. The length of the CDR3 is 17 residues. Germline V gene data show CDR1 as SGHKS and CDR2 as YYEKEE (reference sequence). Losses at the gene ends were 5 bases for V and 1 base for J; bases not matched to a gene: 10. For the CDR3, the DNA is TGTGCCAGCAGGCCCAGAGGACAGGGACAGAACACCGGGGAGCTGTTTTTT. It specifies CASRPRGQGQNTGELFF.

The CDR3 DNA sequence: TGTGCCAGCTCACCAGGAGGGACTCGCCTCGAGCAGTACTTC. Its translation: CASSPGGTRLEQYF. V is TRBV18 and J is TRBJ2-7; D is possibly TRBD2 (6 bases). The CDR3 has 14 amino acids. Germline values: CDR1 KGHSH, CDR2 LQKENI. V was clipped by 2 bases and J by 6 bases, with 14 bases between them.

This chain uses TRBV28 with TRBJ2-3; a possible D gene is TRBD1 (6 bases). With 6 bases removed from V and 2 bases from J, the gap between germline ends came to 9 bases. CDR3 length: 13 amino acids. Germline lookup yields CDR1 MDHEN and CDR2 SYDVKM. CDR3: CASRGAYTDTQYF. As DNA, the CDR3 is TGTGCCAGCAGGGGGGCCTACACAGATACGCAGTATTTT.

The chain has TRBV11-2 and TRBJ1-1; D remains unclear. Trimming shortened V by 0 bases and J by 4 bases, and 9 bases separated the two germline ends. The CDR3 length is 14 residues. CDR1 is SGHAT and CDR2 is FQNNGV in the germline V gene. CDR3 bases: TGTGCCAGCAGCTTAGAGAGTACGGGCACTGAAGCTTTCTTT. Translated, it gives CASSLESTGTEAFF.

The chain uses TRBV11-3 and TRBJ2-5; tentative D call: TRBD2 (6 bases). V lost 1 base to trimming and J lost 5 bases, with 11 bases between them. CDR1 is SGHNT, CDR2 YENEEA, per germline. The CDR3 is made up of 14 amino acids. The CDR3 sequence: CASSLGIGSETQYF. In DNA, the CDR3 is TGTGCCAGCAGCTTAGGGATCGGGAGTGAGACCCAGTACTTC.

The rearrangement links TRBV10-3 to TRBJ2-5; D is possibly TRBD2 (5 bases). Gene TRBJ2-7 matches the end of the DNA better, so the J call may be wrong. CDR1 is ENHRY and CDR2 is SYGVKD in the germline V gene. This CDR3 is 14 amino acids long. The CDR3 sequence: CAISDRTGSYEQYF. CDR3 nucleotide sequence: TGTGCCATCAGTGATCGGACTGGCTCCTACGAGCAGTACTTC.

The V gene is TRBV5-6, the J gene TRBJ1-2, with D maybe TRBD1 (5 bases). Germline V gives CDR1 SGHDT, CDR2 YYEEEE. The CDR3 has 13 amino acids. V was trimmed by 1 base and J by 4 bases, leaving 8 bases between them. The CDR3 region has the DNA TGTGCCAGCAGCTTGCGACAGAGCTATGGCTACACCTTC. As protein: CASSLRQSYGYTF.

V gene TRBV4-3 combines with J gene TRBJ2-3; D may be TRBD2 (6 bases). V lost 0 bases, J lost 0 bases, and 19 bases lay in between. This CDR3 is built from 19 residues. Germline CDR1 LGHNA, CDR2 YSLEER. The CDR3 loop reads CASSQDRPSGLASTDTQYF. CDR3 coding DNA: TGCGCCAGCAGCCAAGATAGGCCCTCGGGACTGGCAAGCACAGATACGCAGTATTTT.

The rearrangement joins TRBV27 to TRBJ1-5; D not certain. Germline values: CDR1 MNHEY, CDR2 SMNVEV (reference sequence). The CDR3 is 14 residues long. Deletions cut 3 bases from V and 3 bases from J, with 9 bases between. As DNA, the CDR3 is TGTGCCAGCAGTTTTATTGGCTCCAATCAGCCCCAGCATTTT. Protein sequence: CASSFIGSNQPQHF.

The chain links TRBV30 to TRBJ2-3, with 10 nucleotides matching TRBD2. Per germline, CDR1 GTSNPN and CDR2 SVGIG (reference sequence). The length of the CDR3 is 14 residues. With V trimmed by 5 bases and J by 5 bases, 7 bases remained unmatched. CDR3 nucleotide sequence: TGTGCCTGGTCAGCGGGAGGGAGTGGAGATACGCAGTATTTT. It is translated as CAWSAGGSGDTQYF.

This chain uses TRBV29-1 with TRBJ2-1; D is unclear. The CDR3 has 14 residues. In germline, CDR1 is SQVTM, CDR2 ANQGSEA. The ends were cut back, 0 bases at V and 5 bases at J, with 11 bases in the middle. The CDR3 nucleotides are TGCAGCGTTGAAGATTTTTCCCAGGACAATGAGCAGTTCTTC. Translating it yields CSVEDFSQDNEQFF.

Comment on this clone: Since a much larger clone is just one base distant, this may be a read error. This chain uses TRBV9 with TRBJ1-1, with a tentative D call TRBD1 (6 bases). This CDR3 is built from 13 residues. CDR1 and CDR2 (germline): SGDLS, YYNGEE. V lost 4 bases and J lost 1, with 8 bases in between. In DNA, the CDR3 is TGTGCCAGCAGCCAACAGGGGAACACTGAAGCTTTCTTT. This gives the protein CASSQQGNTEAFF. Supplemented by reference TRBV9 and TRBJ1-1, the full variable domain reads DSGVTQTPKHLITATGQRVTLRCSPRSGDLSVYWYQQSLDQGLQFLIQYYNGEERAKGNILERFSAQQFPDLHSELNLSSLELGDSALYFCASSQQGNTEAFFGQGTRLTVV.

J is TRBJ2-3 and V is TRBV19; D is perhaps TRBD2 (5 bases). CDR3 length: 15 residues. From germline, CDR1 is LNHDA and CDR2 SQIVND (reference sequence). V lost 7 bases to trimming and J lost 0 bases, with 14 bases between them. CDR3 sequence: CASTKTWTSTDTQYF. CDR3 nucleotides: TGTGCCAGTACCAAGACTTGGACTAGCACAGATACGCAGTATTTT.